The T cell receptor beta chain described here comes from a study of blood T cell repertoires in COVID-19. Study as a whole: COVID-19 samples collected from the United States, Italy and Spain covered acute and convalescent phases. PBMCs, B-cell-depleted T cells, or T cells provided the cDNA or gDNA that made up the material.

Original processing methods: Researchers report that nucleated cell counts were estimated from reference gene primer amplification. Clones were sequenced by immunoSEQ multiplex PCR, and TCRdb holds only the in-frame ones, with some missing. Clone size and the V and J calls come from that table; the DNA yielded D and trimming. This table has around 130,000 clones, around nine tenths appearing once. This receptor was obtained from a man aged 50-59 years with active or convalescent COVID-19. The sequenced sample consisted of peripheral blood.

CDR3 region: CASTGNYGYTF. CDR3 nucleotide sequence: TGTGCCAGCACCGGGAACTATGGCTACACCTTC. The chain is built from TRBV5-6 and TRBJ1-2; D is unclear. The CDR3 is 11 residues long. CDR1 is SGHDT, CDR2 YYEEEE, per germline. Trimming shortened V by 6 bases and J by 2 bases, and 5 bases separated the two germline ends.